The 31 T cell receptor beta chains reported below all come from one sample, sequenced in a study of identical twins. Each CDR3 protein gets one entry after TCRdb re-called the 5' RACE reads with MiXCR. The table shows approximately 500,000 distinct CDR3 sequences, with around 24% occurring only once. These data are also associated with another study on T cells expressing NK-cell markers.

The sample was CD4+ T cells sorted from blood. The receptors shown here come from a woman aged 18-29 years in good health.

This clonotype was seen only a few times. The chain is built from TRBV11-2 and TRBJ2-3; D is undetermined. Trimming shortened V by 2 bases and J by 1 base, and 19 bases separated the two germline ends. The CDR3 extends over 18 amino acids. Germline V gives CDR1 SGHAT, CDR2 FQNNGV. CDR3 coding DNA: TGTGCCAGCAGCTTAAGGTCTGCCGGAGTACCACGCACAGATACGCAGTATTTT. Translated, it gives CASSLRSAGVPRTDTQYF.

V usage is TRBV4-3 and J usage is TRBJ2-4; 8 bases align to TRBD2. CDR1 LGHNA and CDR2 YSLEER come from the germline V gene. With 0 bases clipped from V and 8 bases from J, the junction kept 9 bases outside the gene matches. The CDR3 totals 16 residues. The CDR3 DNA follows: TGCGCCAGCAGCCAAGATCCCCAGCGGGAGTGGGACATTCAGTACTTC. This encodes CASSQDPQREWDIQYF.

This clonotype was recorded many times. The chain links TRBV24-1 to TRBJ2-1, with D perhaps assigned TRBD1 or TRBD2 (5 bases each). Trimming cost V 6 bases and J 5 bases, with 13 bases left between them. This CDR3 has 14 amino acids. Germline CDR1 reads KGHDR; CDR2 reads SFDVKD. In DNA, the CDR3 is TGTGCCACCAGTCTCTCCGGGACCAACAATGAGCAGTTCTTC. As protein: CATSLSGTNNEQFF.

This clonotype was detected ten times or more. This chain's CDR3 is CATSRGGTGRNTEAFF. The CDR3 region has the DNA TGTGCCACCAGCAGGGGTGGCACAGGGCGGAACACTGAAGCTTTCTTT. This chain joins TRBV15 and TRBJ1-1; possible D gene TRBD1, 6 bases. V lost 3 bases, J lost 1 base, and 15 bases lay in between. CDR1 and CDR2 (germline): LNHNV, YYDKDF (reference sequence). The CDR3 spans 16 residues.

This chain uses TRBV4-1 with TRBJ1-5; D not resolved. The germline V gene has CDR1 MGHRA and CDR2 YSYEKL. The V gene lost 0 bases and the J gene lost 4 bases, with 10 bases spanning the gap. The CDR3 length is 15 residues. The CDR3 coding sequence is TGCGCCAGCAGCCAAGAACGGGCAGTTAATCAGCCCCAGCATTTT. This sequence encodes CASSQERAVNQPQHF.

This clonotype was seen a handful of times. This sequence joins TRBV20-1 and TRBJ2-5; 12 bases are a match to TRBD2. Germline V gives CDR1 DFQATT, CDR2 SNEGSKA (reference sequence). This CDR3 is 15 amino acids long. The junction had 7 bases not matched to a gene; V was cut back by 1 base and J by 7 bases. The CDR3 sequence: CSARGASGGGTTQYF. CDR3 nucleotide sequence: TGCAGTGCTAGAGGGGCTAGCGGGGGGGGAACGACCCAGTACTTC.

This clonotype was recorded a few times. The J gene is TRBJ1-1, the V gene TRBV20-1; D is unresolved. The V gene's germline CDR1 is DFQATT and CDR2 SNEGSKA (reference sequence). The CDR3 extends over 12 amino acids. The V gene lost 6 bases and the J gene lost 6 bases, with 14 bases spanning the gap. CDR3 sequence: CSADPFRAEAFF. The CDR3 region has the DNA TGCAGTGCGGACCCGTTTCGCGCTGAAGCTTTCTTT.

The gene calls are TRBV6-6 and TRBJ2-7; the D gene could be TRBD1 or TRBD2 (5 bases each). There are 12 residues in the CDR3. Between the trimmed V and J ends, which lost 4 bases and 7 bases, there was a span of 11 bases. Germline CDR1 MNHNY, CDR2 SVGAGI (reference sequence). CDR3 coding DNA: TGTGCCAGCAGTTCGGGGCAGAGGGAGCAGTACTTC. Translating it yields CASSSGQREQYF.

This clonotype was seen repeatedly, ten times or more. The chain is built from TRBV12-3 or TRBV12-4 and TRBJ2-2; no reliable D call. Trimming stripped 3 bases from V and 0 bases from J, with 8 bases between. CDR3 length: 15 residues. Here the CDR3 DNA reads TGTGCCAGCAGTTTGCCGGCCCCGAACACCGGGGAGCTGTTTTTT. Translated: CASSLPAPNTGELFF.

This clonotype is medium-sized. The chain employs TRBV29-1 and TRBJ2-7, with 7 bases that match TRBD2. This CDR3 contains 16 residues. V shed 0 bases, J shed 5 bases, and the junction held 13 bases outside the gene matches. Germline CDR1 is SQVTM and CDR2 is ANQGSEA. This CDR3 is CSVEDRVTGLSNEQYF. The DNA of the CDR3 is TGCAGCGTTGAAGATAGGGTTACGGGACTATCTAACGAGCAGTACTTC.

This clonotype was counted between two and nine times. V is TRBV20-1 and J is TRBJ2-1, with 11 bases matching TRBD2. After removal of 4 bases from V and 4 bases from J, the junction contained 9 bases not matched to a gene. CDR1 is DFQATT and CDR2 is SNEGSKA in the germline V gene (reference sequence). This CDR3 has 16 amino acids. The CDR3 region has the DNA TGCAGTGCTACCACTTTAGCGGGAGGGTATTACAATGAGCAGTTCTTC. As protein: CSATTLAGGYYNEQFF.

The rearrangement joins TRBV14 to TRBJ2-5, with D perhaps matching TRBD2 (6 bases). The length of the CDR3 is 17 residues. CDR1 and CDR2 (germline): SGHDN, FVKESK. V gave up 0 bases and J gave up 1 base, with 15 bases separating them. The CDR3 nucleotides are TGTGCCAGCAGCCAAGACGGGCTCGGGGGTCCCCAAGAGACCCAGTACTTC. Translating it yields CASSQDGLGGPQETQYF.

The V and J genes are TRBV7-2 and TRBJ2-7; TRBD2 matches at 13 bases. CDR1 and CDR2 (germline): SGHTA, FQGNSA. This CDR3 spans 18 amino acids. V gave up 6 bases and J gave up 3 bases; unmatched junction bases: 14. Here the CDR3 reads CTSRRSSLGLAGDYEQYF. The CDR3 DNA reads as TGTACCAGCAGAAGGTCGTCCCTCGGACTAGCGGGGGACTACGAGCAGTACTTC.

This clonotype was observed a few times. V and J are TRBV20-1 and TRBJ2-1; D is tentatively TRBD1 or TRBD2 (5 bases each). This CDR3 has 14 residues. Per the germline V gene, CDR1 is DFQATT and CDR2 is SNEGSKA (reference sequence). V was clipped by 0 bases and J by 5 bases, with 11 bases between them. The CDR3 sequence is CSAREGRGHNEQFF. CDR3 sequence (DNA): TGCAGTGCTAGAGAGGGTAGGGGACACAATGAGCAGTTCTTC.

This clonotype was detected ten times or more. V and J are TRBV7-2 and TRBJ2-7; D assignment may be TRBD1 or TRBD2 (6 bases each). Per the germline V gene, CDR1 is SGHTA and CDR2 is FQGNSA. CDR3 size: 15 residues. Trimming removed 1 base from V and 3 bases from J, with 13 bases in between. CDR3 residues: CASSLVSGGSYEQYF. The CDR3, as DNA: TGTGCCAGCAGCTTAGTGTCCGGGGGCAGCTACGAGCAGTACTTC. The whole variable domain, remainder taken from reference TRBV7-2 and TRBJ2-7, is GAGVSQSPSNKVTEKGKDVELRCDPISGHTALYWYRQSLGQGLEFLIYFQGNSAPDKSGLPSDRFSAERTGGSVSTLTIQRTQQEDSAVYLCASSLVSGGSYEQYFGPGTRLTVT.

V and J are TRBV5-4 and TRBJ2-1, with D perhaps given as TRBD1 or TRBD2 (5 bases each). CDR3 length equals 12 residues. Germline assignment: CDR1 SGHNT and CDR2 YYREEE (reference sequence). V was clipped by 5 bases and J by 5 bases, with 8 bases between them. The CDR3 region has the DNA TGTGCCAGCAGATCGGGGCACAATGAGCAGTTCTTC. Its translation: CASRSGHNEQFF.

CDR3: CASSLIPEDGELFF. As DNA, the CDR3 is TGCGCCAGCAGCTTGATCCCGGAGGACGGGGAGCTGTTTTTT. The rearrangement links TRBV5-1 to TRBJ2-2, with a weak D call TRBD2 (5 bases). CDR3 length: 14 amino acids. CDR1 is SGHRS, CDR2 YFSETQ, per germline. V was shortened by 1 base and J by 7 bases, with 11 bases between the two germline ends. The full variable domain, completed using reference TRBV5-1 and TRBJ2-2, is KAGVTQTPRYLIKTRGQQVTLSCSPISGHRSVSWYQQTPGQGLQFLFEYFSETQRNKGNFPGRFSGRQFSNSRSEMNVSTLELGDSALYLCASSLIPEDGELFFGEGSRLTVL.

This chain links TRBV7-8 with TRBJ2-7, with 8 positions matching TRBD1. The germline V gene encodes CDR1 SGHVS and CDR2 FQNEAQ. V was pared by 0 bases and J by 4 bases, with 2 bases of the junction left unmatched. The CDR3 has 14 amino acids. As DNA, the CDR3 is TGTGCCAGCAGCTTAGCACAGGGGGTTTACGAGCAGTACTTC. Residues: CASSLAQGVYEQYF.

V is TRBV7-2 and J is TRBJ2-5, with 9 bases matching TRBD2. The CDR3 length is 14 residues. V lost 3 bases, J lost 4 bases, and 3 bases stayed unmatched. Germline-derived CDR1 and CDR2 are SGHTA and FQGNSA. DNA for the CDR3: TGTGCCAGCAGCTTGCAGACTAGCGGAGAGACCCAGTACTTC. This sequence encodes CASSLQTSGETQYF.

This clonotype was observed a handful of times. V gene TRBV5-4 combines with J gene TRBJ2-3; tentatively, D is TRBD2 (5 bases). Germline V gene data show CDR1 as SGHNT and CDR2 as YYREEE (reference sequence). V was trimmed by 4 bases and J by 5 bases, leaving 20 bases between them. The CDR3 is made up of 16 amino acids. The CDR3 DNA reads TGTGCCAGCAGCCTCGGGGTGAGCGGTGTAGGAGATACGCAGTATTTT. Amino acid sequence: CASSLGVSGVGDTQYF.

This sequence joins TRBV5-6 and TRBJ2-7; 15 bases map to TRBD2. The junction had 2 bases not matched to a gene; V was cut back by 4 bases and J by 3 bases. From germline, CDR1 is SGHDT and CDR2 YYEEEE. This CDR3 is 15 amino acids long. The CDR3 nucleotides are TGTGCCAGCAGCGCGGGACTAGCGGGAGGCTACGAGCAGTACTTC. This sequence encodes CASSAGLAGGYEQYF.

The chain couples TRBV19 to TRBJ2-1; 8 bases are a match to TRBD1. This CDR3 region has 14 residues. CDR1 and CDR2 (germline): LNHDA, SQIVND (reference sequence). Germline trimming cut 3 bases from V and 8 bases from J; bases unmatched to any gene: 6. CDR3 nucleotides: TGTGCCAGTAGTATCCGGACAGGGTGGCATGAGCAGTTCTTC. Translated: CASSIRTGWHEQFF.

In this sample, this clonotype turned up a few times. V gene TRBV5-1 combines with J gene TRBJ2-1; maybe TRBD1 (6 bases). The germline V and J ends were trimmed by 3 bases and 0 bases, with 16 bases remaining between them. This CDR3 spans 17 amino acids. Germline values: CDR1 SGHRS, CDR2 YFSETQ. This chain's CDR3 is CASSSGLTGLSYNEQFF. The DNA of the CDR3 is TGCGCCAGCAGCTCCGGACTGACAGGCCTCTCCTACAATGAGCAGTTCTTC. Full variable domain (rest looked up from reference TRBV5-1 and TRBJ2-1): KAGVTQTPRYLIKTRGQQVTLSCSPISGHRSVSWYQQTPGQGLQFLFEYFSETQRNKGNFPGRFSGRQFSNSRSEMNVSTLELGDSALYLCASSSGLTGLSYNEQFFGPGTRLTVL.

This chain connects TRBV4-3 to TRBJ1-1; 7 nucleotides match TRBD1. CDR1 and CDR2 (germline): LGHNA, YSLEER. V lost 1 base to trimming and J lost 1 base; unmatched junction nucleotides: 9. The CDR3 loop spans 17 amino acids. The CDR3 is CASSQALGTDQNTEAFF. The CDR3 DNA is TGCGCCAGCAGCCAAGCTTTGGGGACAGACCAGAACACTGAAGCTTTCTTT.

The CDR3 here is CAISKQREGLSYEQYF. In nucleotides, the CDR3 is TGTGCCATCAGTAAGCAGCGGGAGGGCCTTTCCTACGAGCAGTACTTC. The chain is built from TRBV10-3 and TRBJ2-7; 10 bases match TRBD2. Germline assignment: CDR1 ENHRY and CDR2 SYGVKD. With 5 bases clipped from V and 1 base from J, the junction kept 8 bases outside the gene matches. The CDR3 length is 16 residues.

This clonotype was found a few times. CDR3 in DNA: TGTGCCAGCAGCCGTGGGTGGACAGATACGCAGTATTTT. It specifies CASSRGWTDTQYF. The chain links TRBV7-2 to TRBJ2-3; D is unclear. The CDR3 consists of 13 residues. Germline V lookup: CDR1 SGHTA, CDR2 FQGNSA. Trimming cost V 5 bases and J 3 bases, with 9 bases left between them.

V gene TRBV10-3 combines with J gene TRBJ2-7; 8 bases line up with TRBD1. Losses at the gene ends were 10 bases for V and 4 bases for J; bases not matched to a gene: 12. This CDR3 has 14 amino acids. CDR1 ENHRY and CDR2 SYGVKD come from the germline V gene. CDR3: CATGGGTGTYEQYF. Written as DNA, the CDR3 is TGTGCCACCGGGGGCGGGACAGGTACTTACGAGCAGTACTTC.

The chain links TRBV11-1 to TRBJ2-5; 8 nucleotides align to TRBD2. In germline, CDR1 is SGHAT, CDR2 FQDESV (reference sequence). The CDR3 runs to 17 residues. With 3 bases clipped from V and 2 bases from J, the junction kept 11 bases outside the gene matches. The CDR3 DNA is TGTGCCAGCAGCTTGGGAGAGCGGGGGTGGATTCAAGAGACCCAGTACTTC. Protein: CASSLGERGWIQETQYF. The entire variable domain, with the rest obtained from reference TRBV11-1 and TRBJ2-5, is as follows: EAEVAQSPRYKITEKSQAVAFWCDPISGHATLYWYRQILGQGPELLVQFQDESVVDDSQLPKDRFSAERLKGVDSTLKIQPAELGDSAMYLCASSLGERGWIQETQYFGPGTRLLVL.

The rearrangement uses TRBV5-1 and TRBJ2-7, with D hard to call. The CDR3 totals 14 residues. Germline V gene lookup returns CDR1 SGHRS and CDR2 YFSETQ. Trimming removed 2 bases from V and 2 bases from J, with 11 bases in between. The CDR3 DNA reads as TGCGCCAGCAGCTTTGACGGATCTACCTACGAGCAGTACTTC. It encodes CASSFDGSTYEQYF.

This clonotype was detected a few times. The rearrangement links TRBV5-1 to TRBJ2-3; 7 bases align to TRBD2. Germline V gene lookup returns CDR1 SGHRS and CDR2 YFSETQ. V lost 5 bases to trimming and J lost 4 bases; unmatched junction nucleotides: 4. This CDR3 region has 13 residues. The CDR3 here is CASSGLVADTQYF. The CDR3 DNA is TGCGCCAGCAGTGGACTAGTCGCAGATACGCAGTATTTT.

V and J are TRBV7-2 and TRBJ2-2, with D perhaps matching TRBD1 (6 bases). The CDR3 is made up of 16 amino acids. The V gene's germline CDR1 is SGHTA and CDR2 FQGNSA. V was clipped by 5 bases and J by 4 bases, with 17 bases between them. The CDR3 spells CASSPMGAVGTGELFF. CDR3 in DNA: TGTGCCAGCAGCCCAATGGGGGCGGTCGGCACCGGGGAGCTGTTTTTT.